The 20 T cell receptor beta chains in this list originate from one sample, sequenced in a study of shared clonotypes between healthy human individuals. The data were produced by immunoSEQ multiplex PCR, yet TCRdb's version contains in-frame clones alone and is incomplete. The profile covers some 2,000,000 clones, with 95% appearing a single time and about 0.13% taken by the ten largest. The sample consisted of naive CD4+ T cells sorted from blood. The subset: CD45RA+ positively selected. Source of these receptors: a man aged 18-30 years in good health.

The chain joins TRBV5-1 to TRBJ1-2; possibly TRBD1 for D (6 bases). The V gene's germline CDR1 is SGHRS and CDR2 YFSETQ. The germline V and J ends were trimmed by 4 bases and 5 bases, with 9 bases remaining between them. The CDR3 runs 12 residues. The CDR3 is CASSAQGYGYTF. CDR3 nucleotides: TGCGCCAGCAGCGCACAGGGTTATGGCTACACCTTC.

The rearrangement uses TRBV27 and TRBJ1-1; D may be TRBD1 (5 bases). Per the germline V gene, CDR1 is MNHEY and CDR2 is SMNVEV (reference sequence). This CDR3 comprises 14 residues. Trimming left V 1 base short and J 5 bases short, with 11 bases between. The CDR3 protein is CASSLFREGTEAFF. The CDR3 DNA reads as TGTGCCAGCAGTTTATTTAGGGAGGGGACTGAAGCTTTCTTT.

About this clone itself: One junction end disagrees with the germline gene, perhaps due to a read error. The chain is built from TRBV7-7 and TRBJ1-2, with D possibly TRBD1 on 6 matching bases. CDR3 size: 14 residues. Germline V gene sequence: CDR1 SSHAT, CDR2 FNYEAQ (reference sequence). The CDR3 region has the DNA TGTGCTAGCAGCTCGACCCCTCGACAGGACGGCTACACCTTC. Protein: CASSSTPRQDGYTF.

This chain uses TRBV7-9 with TRBJ1-1; no clear D. V was pared by 1 base and J by 1 base, with 7 bases between. The CDR3 is 14 residues long. The germline CDR1 and CDR2 sequences are SEHNR and FQNEAQ (reference sequence). CDR3 amino acids: CASSLGSANTEAFF. For the CDR3, the DNA is TGTGCCAGCAGCTTAGGTTCGGCGAACACTGAAGCTTTCTTT.

The chain joins TRBV18 to TRBJ1-2; maybe TRBD1 (5 bases). The ends were cut back, 0 bases at V and 4 bases at J, with 12 bases in the middle. Germline V gene lookup returns CDR1 KGHSH and CDR2 LQKENI. CDR3 length: 15 amino acids. Here the CDR3 reads CASSPPQGVVYGYTF. In DNA form, the CDR3 reads TGTGCCAGCTCACCACCTCAGGGAGTGGTCTATGGCTACACCTTC.

The V call is TRBV7-9, the J call TRBJ2-3; possible D gene TRBD2, 5 bases. The CDR3 is 15 amino acids. CDR1 SEHNR and CDR2 FQNEAQ come from the germline V gene (reference sequence). V lost 2 bases to trimming and J lost 0 bases, with 9 bases between them. CDR3 bases: TGTGCCAGCAGCTTAAGAGCGGACAGCACAGATACGCAGTATTTT. This gives the protein CASSLRADSTDTQYF.

The chain combines TRBV6-5 with TRBJ1-2; no definite D call. Germline values: CDR1 MNHEY, CDR2 SVGAGI. CDR3 length: 16 amino acids. The V end lost 0 bases, the J end lost 1 base, and 12 bases lay between the germline ends. The CDR3 coding sequence is TGTGCCAGCAGTTACTCGCTCTCCGGGAATAACTATGGCTACACCTTC. As protein: CASSYSLSGNNYGYTF.

The chain uses TRBV7-2 and TRBJ2-4; tentative D call: TRBD1 (5 bases). V shed 4 bases and J shed 8 bases, with 9 bases lying between them. This CDR3 contains 12 residues. Germline CDR1 and CDR2: SGHTA and FQGNSA. The CDR3 nucleotides are TGTGCCAGCAGCTCCCAGGGATACATTCAGTACTTC. As protein: CASSSQGYIQYF.

Note on this clone: This sample includes further DNA sequences coding for the same CDR3. The rearrangement links TRBV18 to TRBJ2-5; D not certain. The germline V gene has CDR1 KGHSH and CDR2 LQKENI. The CDR3 runs 13 residues. Trimming took 0 bases from V and 5 from J, leaving 7 bases between them. CDR3 sequence reads: CASSPPGAETQYF. As DNA, the CDR3 is TGTGCCAGCTCACCACCTGGAGCGGAGACCCAGTACTTC.

The chain recombines TRBV30 with TRBJ1-6; TRBD1 is a possible D gene (5 bases). Germline V gene data show CDR1 as GTSNPN and CDR2 as SVGIG (reference sequence). V gave up 3 bases and J gave up 7 bases, with 16 bases separating them. The CDR3 covers 15 residues. CDR3 protein: CAWSVTGLGNSPLHF. CDR3 nucleotides: TGTGCCTGGAGCGTTACGGGACTGGGGAATTCACCCCTCCACTTT.

The V and J genes are TRBV5-6 and TRBJ2-5; D is uncertain. The ends were cut back, 4 bases at V and 5 bases at J, with 9 bases in the middle. The CDR3 is 12 residues long. CDR1 and CDR2 from the germline V gene are SGHDT and YYEEEE. CDR3 amino acids: CASSTPMETQYF. CDR3 sequence (DNA): TGTGCCAGCAGCACCCCCATGGAGACCCAGTACTTC.

The rearrangement links TRBV7-8 to TRBJ1-5; D unclear. Germline CDR1 reads SGHVS; CDR2 reads FQNEAQ. This CDR3 contains 17 residues. Trimming left V 1 base short and J 4 bases short, with 17 bases between. DNA of the CDR3: TGTGCCAGCAGCTTAGAAGAGAGACGGCCGTTGAATCAGCCCCAGCATTTT. Amino acids: CASSLEERRPLNQPQHF.

V and J are TRBV28 and TRBJ1-6; a weak D match, TRBD1 (5 bases). V lost 2 bases and J 4 bases, leaving 12 bases between the germline ends. Germline lookup yields CDR1 MDHEN and CDR2 SYDVKM. The CDR3 covers 16 residues. CDR3: CASSLGRRGYNSPLHF. Written as DNA, the CDR3 is TGTGCCAGCAGTTTAGGAAGGAGGGGATATAATTCACCCCTCCACTTT. Combining the CDR3 with reference TRBV28 and TRBJ1-6 gives the whole variable domain DVKVTQSSRYLVKRTGEKVFLECVQDMDHENMFWYRQDPGLGLRLIYFSYDVKMKEKGDIPEGYSVSREKKERFSLILESASTNQTSMYLCASSLGRRGYNSPLHFGNGTRLTVT.

V is TRBV29-1 and J is TRBJ2-3, with 10 bases lining up with TRBD1. The CDR3 loop spans 14 amino acids. The junction had 3 bases not matched to a gene; V was cut back by 5 bases and J by 1 base. Looked up from germline, CDR1 is SQVTM and CDR2 is ANQGSEA. The DNA of the CDR3 is TGCAGCGTTCGGACAGGGGGTCGCACAGATACGCAGTATTTT. Amino acid sequence: CSVRTGGRTDTQYF.

The V and J genes are TRBV6-6 and TRBJ2-7; D remains unclear. The germline V gene has CDR1 MNHNY and CDR2 SVGAGI (reference sequence). Trimming removed 2 bases from V and 4 bases from J, with 15 bases in between. CDR3 length: 15 amino acids. The CDR3 DNA reads as TGTGCCAGCAGTTACGAGGAAGCCACAAATTACGAGCAGTACTTC. It is translated as CASSYEEATNYEQYF.

CDR3 protein: CSVRPTTNTEAFF. The CDR3 region has the DNA TGCAGCGTTCGGCCCACGACGAACACTGAAGCTTTCTTT. This chain connects TRBV29-1 to TRBJ1-1; D remains unclear. The CDR3 is made up of 13 amino acids. V dropped 5 bases and J dropped 1 base, with 11 bases sitting between them. Per germline, CDR1 SQVTM and CDR2 ANQGSEA.

This sequence joins TRBV15 and TRBJ2-7; no firm D call. Germline V gene sequence: CDR1 LNHNV, CDR2 YYDKDF (reference sequence). Between the trimmed V and J ends, which lost 4 bases and 6 bases, there was a span of 19 bases. This CDR3 has 15 amino acids. The CDR3 spells CATSTQGRGPLEQYF. In nucleotides, the CDR3 is TGTGCCACCAGCACCCAAGGACGAGGCCCCCTCGAGCAGTACTTC.

The chain joins TRBV5-4 to TRBJ2-2; a possible D gene is TRBD2 (5 bases). In germline, CDR1 is SGHNT, CDR2 YYREEE (reference sequence). This CDR3 comprises 15 residues. V gave up 2 bases and J gave up 2 bases, with 10 bases separating them. The CDR3 sequence is CASSFGLSNTGELFF. The CDR3 nucleotides are TGTGCCAGCAGCTTCGGACTCTCAAACACCGGGGAGCTGTTTTTT.

The gene calls are TRBV6-1 and TRBJ2-1; 9 bases match TRBD2. The CDR3 is 16 residues long. Germline V gives CDR1 MNHNS, CDR2 SASEGT. After removal of 4 bases from V and 7 bases from J, the junction contained 11 bases not matched to a gene. CDR3 DNA: TGTGCCAGCAGTGTGGTCGGGGGACTAGCCGGAAATGAGCAGTTCTTC. It specifies CASSVVGGLAGNEQFF.

This clone appeared a single time. The chain recombines TRBV6-5 with TRBJ2-2; TRBD1 matches 11 bases. V shed 4 bases, J shed 7 bases, and the junction held 5 bases outside the gene matches. Germline CDR1 reads MNHEY; CDR2 reads SVGAGI. This CDR3 has 15 amino acids. Here the CDR3 reads CASSSGQGAVGELFF. CDR3 nucleotide sequence: TGTGCCAGCAGTTCAGGACAGGGGGCTGTCGGGGAGCTGTTTTTT.